This T cell receptor beta chain comes out of a study of metastatic and nonmetastatic thyroid tumors. Study details: Repertoires of blood and of tissue (tumor or nodule) from malignant and benign thyroid patients were compared. Whole-study findings and limits: When malignant thyroid tumors were compared with benign nodules, TCR beta diversity was reportedly significantly higher in the malignant tumors. This held in both blood and tumor samples.

In the case of this clone: Its target is unknown.

There were no patients who had received any treatment before thyroid surgery. In germline, CDR1 is SGHRS, CDR2 YFSETQ. Trimming removed 3 bases from V and 4 bases from J, with 14 bases in between. The CDR3 is 15 residues long. Authors' processing steps: Differences in CDR3 between clinicopathological groups were drawn on to build a classifier intended to discriminate distant-metastatic papillary thyroid cancer patients. TCRdb re-called the PCR reads with MiXCR. The V and J calls shown here were made by TCRdb, not taken from the authors' results. Here the sample spans 4,500 to 6,000 clones, roughly 25% being singletons.

This sequence was found in a male donor with papillary thyroid cancer or a benign thyroid nodule (not recorded which). Some clones in this sample may be carry-over from other donors' samples. The rearrangement joins TRBV5-1 to TRBJ2-4; D is possibly TRBD2 (5 bases). Sequenced material: adjacent normal tissue. DNA of the CDR3: TGCGCCAGCAGCTCGATACTAGATTCTAAAAACATTCAGTACTTC. This sequence encodes CASSSILDSKNIQYF.